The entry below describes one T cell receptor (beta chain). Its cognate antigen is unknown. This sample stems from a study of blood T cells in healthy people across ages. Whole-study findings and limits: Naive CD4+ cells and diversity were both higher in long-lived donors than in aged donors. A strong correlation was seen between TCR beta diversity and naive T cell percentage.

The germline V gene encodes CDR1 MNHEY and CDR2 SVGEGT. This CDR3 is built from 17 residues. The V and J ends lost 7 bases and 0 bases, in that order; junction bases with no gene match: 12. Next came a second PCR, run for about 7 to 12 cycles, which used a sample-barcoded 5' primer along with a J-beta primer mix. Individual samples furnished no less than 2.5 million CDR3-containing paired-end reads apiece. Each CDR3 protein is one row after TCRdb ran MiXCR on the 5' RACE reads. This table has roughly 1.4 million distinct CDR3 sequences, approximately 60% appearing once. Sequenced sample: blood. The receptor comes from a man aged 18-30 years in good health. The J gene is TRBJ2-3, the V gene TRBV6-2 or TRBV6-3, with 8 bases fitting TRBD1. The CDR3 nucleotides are TGTGCCAGCAATTCCGTCGGGACAGGCACAAGCACAGATACGCAGTATTTT. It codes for CASNSVGTGTSTDTQYF.